Following are 30 T cell receptor beta chains from one sample sequenced in a study of early T cells in non-severe SARS-CoV-2 infection. In TCRdb, the 5' RACE reads were re-called with MiXCR into one record per CDR3 protein. The table shows about 67,000 distinct CDR3 sequences, with more than 9% occurring only once. Sequencing was carried out using whole blood. These receptors all come from an adult who was a healthcare worker with PCR-confirmed SARS-CoV-2 infection or an uninfected control (not recorded which).

This clonotype was observed a handful of times. V is TRBV11-2 and J is TRBJ2-2, with unresolved D. Trimming cost V 3 bases and J 2 bases, with 4 bases left between them. CDR1 and CDR2 from the germline V gene are SGHAT and FQNNGV. This CDR3 contains 13 residues. CDR3 sequence (DNA): TGTGCCAGCAGCTTGCTTAACACCGGGGAGCTGTTTTTT. This gives the protein CASSLLNTGELFF.

A few counts support this clonotype. J is TRBJ2-3 and V is TRBV7-3, with a tentative D call TRBD2 (6 bases). With 3 bases removed from V and 0 bases from J, the gap between germline ends came to 10 bases. Germline lookup yields CDR1 SGHTA and CDR2 FQGTGA. The CDR3 has 15 amino acids. CDR3 loop: CASSFSGVSTDTQYF. CDR3 DNA sequence: TGTGCCAGCAGCTTCTCGGGAGTAAGCACAGATACGCAGTATTTT.

This clonotype was seen many times. The chain couples TRBV19 to TRBJ2-1; 7 positions match TRBD2. Germline CDR1 reads LNHDA; CDR2 reads SQIVND (reference sequence). The junction had 5 bases not matched to a gene; V was cut back by 0 bases and J by 3 bases. The CDR3 has 16 residues. The chain's CDR3 is CASSIDAQRGYNEQFF. Written as DNA, the CDR3 is TGTGCCAGTAGTATAGATGCCCAGCGGGGCTACAATGAGCAGTTCTTC.

Here the CDR3 reads CATSDPGLAANEQFF. The CDR3 region has the DNA TGTGCCACCAGTGATCCCGGACTAGCGGCCAATGAGCAGTTCTTC. The genes are TRBV24-1 and TRBJ2-1, with 10 bases lining up with TRBD2. Trimming cost V 3 bases and J 6 bases; bases outside gene matches: 4. This CDR3 is built from 15 residues. Germline V gene sequence: CDR1 KGHDR, CDR2 SFDVKD.

The CDR3 bases are TGTGCCAGCAGCCTTGCCCACCCGGGTCCAGATACGCAGTATTTT. Translating it yields CASSLAHPGPDTQYF. This chain joins TRBV11-2 and TRBJ2-3, with unresolved D. The CDR3 length is 15 residues. The germline V gene has CDR1 SGHAT and CDR2 FQNNGV. V was clipped by 5 bases and J by 4 bases, with 16 bases between them.

This clonotype was detected many times. The chain has TRBV11-2 and TRBJ2-3; D is possibly TRBD1 (7 bases). V lost 5 bases and J 2 bases, leaving 17 bases between the germline ends. Germline assignment: CDR1 SGHAT and CDR2 FQNNGV. The CDR3 consists of 16 residues. The CDR3 loop reads CASSGQASAYTDTQYF. For the CDR3, the DNA is TGTGCCAGCAGCGGACAGGCTAGCGCTTACACAGATACGCAGTATTTT.

This clonotype was observed at least ten times. In DNA form, the CDR3 reads TGTGCCAGCCGGGCCTCCGAAGAGACCCAGTACTTC. It is translated as CASRASEETQYF. The chain carries TRBV6-1 and TRBJ2-5; D is undetermined. The CDR3 extends over 12 amino acids. V lost 8 bases and J lost 3, with 10 bases in between. The germline CDR1 and CDR2 sequences are MNHNS and SASEGT.

This clonotype has ten or more counts. The chain combines TRBV11-2 with TRBJ2-7; unclear D gene. The germline gives CDR1 SGHAT, CDR2 FQNNGV. V lost 7 bases to trimming and J lost 3 bases, with 19 bases between them. The CDR3 extends over 15 amino acids. The CDR3 protein is CASTSPEKARYEQYF. CDR3 sequence (DNA): TGTGCCAGCACCTCACCGGAAAAGGCCCGCTACGAGCAGTACTTC.

This clonotype was detected only a few times. The chain carries TRBV11-2 and TRBJ2-5; maybe TRBD1 (5 bases). The length of the CDR3 is 15 residues. V lost 1 base to trimming and J lost 4 bases, with 13 bases between them. Germline CDR1 reads SGHAT; CDR2 reads FQNNGV. The CDR3 coding sequence is TGTGCCAGCAGCTTAGGGGGCTGGGTCACAGAGACCCAGTACTTC. As protein: CASSLGGWVTETQYF.

This clonotype was counted only a few times. The CDR3 protein is CASSAGPTKNIQYF. The CDR3, as DNA: TGTGCCAGCAGTGCGGGGCCCACCAAAAACATTCAGTACTTC. The chain carries TRBV2 and TRBJ2-4, with D possibly being TRBD1 or TRBD2 (5 bases each). This CDR3 has 14 residues. V was trimmed by 4 bases and J by 2 bases, leaving 9 bases between them. CDR1 is SNHLY and CDR2 is FYNNEI in the germline V gene.

This clonotype was counted a few times. This chain joins TRBV20-1 and TRBJ2-7; D possibly corresponds to TRBD2 (5 bases). From germline, CDR1 is DFQATT and CDR2 SNEGSKA (reference sequence). Between the trimmed V and J ends, which lost 4 bases and 7 bases, there was a span of 20 bases. The CDR3 contains 14 residues. CDR3 protein: CSAKFGSVLEEQYF. In DNA, the CDR3 is TGCAGTGCTAAGTTCGGTAGCGTTTTAGAAGAGCAGTACTTC.

This clonotype was recorded many times. The rearrangement links TRBV2 to TRBJ2-1; TRBD2 aligns across 9 bases. Germline V lookup: CDR1 SNHLY, CDR2 FYNNEI. This CDR3 is 14 amino acids long. Germline trimming cut 3 bases from V and 6 bases from J; bases unmatched to any gene: 3. CDR3 in DNA: TGTGCCAGCAGTGAGGGACTAGCAGCCAATGAGCAGTTCTTC. Amino acid sequence: CASSEGLAANEQFF.

The rearrangement uses TRBV3-1 and TRBJ1-2; weak D call: TRBD1 (5 bases). The CDR3 consists of 14 residues. Trimming cost V 3 bases and J 8 bases, with 16 bases left between them. Germline V gene data show CDR1 as LGHDT and CDR2 as YNNKEL (reference sequence). As DNA, the CDR3 is TGTGCCAGCAGCCAGATCCCGACAGCTCCGGGCTACACCTTC. This gives the protein CASSQIPTAPGYTF.

This clonotype was seen at least ten times. This chain links TRBV10-3 with TRBJ2-7; 7 nucleotides align to TRBD1. The germline V gene encodes CDR1 ENHRY and CDR2 SYGVKD. J gave up 1 base and V 1 base, and 4 bases lay outside the gene matches. The CDR3 runs 15 residues. In DNA, the CDR3 is TGTGCCATCAGTGAGTTGCAGACAGGGTCCTACGAGCAGTACTTC. Translating gives CAISELQTGSYEQYF.

The chain recombines TRBV29-1 with TRBJ2-3; 10 positions match TRBD1. Germline V lookup: CDR1 SQVTM, CDR2 ANQGSEA. Trimming cost V 6 bases and J 2 bases; bases outside gene matches: 5. The CDR3 sequence is 14 residues long. The CDR3 sequence: CSVRTGGNTDTQYF. The CDR3, as DNA: TGCAGCGTAAGGACAGGGGGAAACACAGATACGCAGTATTTT.

This clonotype was seen a handful of times. The chain is built from TRBV6-5 and TRBJ2-1; D unclear. The germline V gene has CDR1 MNHEY and CDR2 SVGAGI. CDR3 length: 14 residues. The V and J ends lost 5 bases and 8 bases respectively, with 16 bases between them. The CDR3 DNA reads TGTGCCAGCAGTCAAGACTCCCGGGTCGATGAGCAGTTCTTC. Amino acids: CASSQDSRVDEQFF.

This chain links TRBV29-1 with TRBJ2-1, with TRBD1 matching 12 bases. Germline V gene data show CDR1 as SQVTM and CDR2 as ANQGSEA. V was pared by 5 bases and J by 7 bases, with 6 bases of the junction left unmatched. The CDR3 has 14 residues. The CDR3: CSVRDRGRGNEQFF. As DNA, the CDR3 is TGCAGCGTTAGGGACAGGGGGCGCGGGAATGAGCAGTTCTTC.

This clonotype has a count of ten or more. The chain links TRBV12-3 or TRBV12-4 to TRBJ2-3, with D possibly being TRBD2 (6 bases). The CDR3 is 16 residues long. Trimming left V 0 bases short and J 0 bases short, with 10 bases between. The CDR3 spells CASSLALAQSTDTQYF. In nucleotides, the CDR3 is TGTGCCAGCAGTTTAGCGCTAGCGCAAAGCACAGATACGCAGTATTTT.

This rearrangement joins TRBV11-2 to TRBJ2-1; TRBD2 might be the D (6 bases). The CDR3 extends over 16 amino acids. Trimming left V 5 bases short and J 4 bases short, with 18 bases between. Germline V gene sequence: CDR1 SGHAT, CDR2 FQNNGV. The CDR3 nucleotides are TGTGCCAGCAGCCCGGTGGGGGTAGCGGATTACAATGAGCAGTTCTTC. As protein: CASSPVGVADYNEQFF. The full variable domain, rest sourced from reference TRBV11-2 and TRBJ2-1, is EAGVAQSPRYKIIEKRQSVAFWCNPISGHATLYWYQQILGQGPKLLIQFQNNGVVDDSQLPKDRFSAERLKGVDSTLKIQPAKLEDSAVYLCASSPVGVADYNEQFFGPGTRLTVL.

The chain employs TRBV7-2 and TRBJ2-7; D is uncertain. This CDR3 region has 11 residues. Trimming took off 0 bases at V and 6 bases at J, with 3 bases between the two ends. Germline CDR1 and CDR2: SGHTA and FQGNSA. This chain's CDR3 is CASSLAVEQYF. In nucleotides, the CDR3 is TGTGCCAGCAGCTTAGCCGTCGAGCAGTACTTC.

This clonotype came up many times. This rearrangement joins TRBV6-6 to TRBJ2-3; D possibly corresponds to TRBD2 (6 bases). From germline, CDR1 is MNHNY and CDR2 SVGAGI (reference sequence). The V end lost 4 bases, the J end lost 4 bases, and 18 bases lay between the germline ends. The CDR3 runs to 16 residues. CDR3 in DNA: TGTGCCAGCAGTTTCGGGGGACCGGGATCGTCAGATACGCAGTATTTT. Protein product: CASSFGGPGSSDTQYF.

At least ten counts were recorded for this clonotype. The chain combines TRBV6-5 with TRBJ1-2; TRBD1 matches 8 bases. V was pared by 6 bases and J by 2 bases, with 8 bases of the junction left unmatched. Germline assignment: CDR1 MNHEY and CDR2 SVGAGI. The length of the CDR3 is 15 residues. The CDR3 here is CASRSPGQGNYGYTF. The CDR3 bases are TGTGCCAGCAGGAGCCCCGGACAGGGCAACTATGGCTACACCTTC.

Comment on this clonotype: A clone one base away is much larger, so this may be a read error. The gene calls are TRBV6-6 and TRBJ2-2, with D perhaps matching TRBD2 (5 bases). Germline lookup yields CDR1 MNHNY and CDR2 SVGAGI (reference sequence). The CDR3 has 12 amino acids. The CDR3 region is CASSGLTGELIF. The CDR3 DNA sequence: TGTGCCAGCAGCGGTCTCACCGGGGAGCTGATTTTT.

This clonotype was recorded at least ten times. The genes are TRBV24-1 and TRBJ1-5, with D possibly matching TRBD1 (6 bases). The V gene lost 2 bases and the J gene lost 6 bases, with 16 bases spanning the gap. The V gene's germline CDR1 is KGHDR and CDR2 SFDVKD. There are 16 residues in the CDR3. CDR3 nucleotide sequence: TGTGCCACCAGTGATTCGACAGGTTTTGCGGGTCAGCCCCAGCATTTT. It codes for CATSDSTGFAGQPQHF.

This clonotype was observed many times. This chain connects TRBV6-2 or TRBV6-3 to TRBJ1-5; unclear D gene. The CDR3 is 14 amino acids. Looked up from germline, CDR1 is MNHEY and CDR2 is SVGEGT. The V and J ends lost 2 bases and 7 bases respectively, with 12 bases between them. CDR3 protein: CASSYGEDGQPQHF. The CDR3 region has the DNA TGTGCCAGCAGTTACGGTGAGGATGGACAGCCCCAGCATTTT.

The table lists this clonotype with many counts. The junction departs from germline at one end; a sequencing error may be responsible. The rearrangement links TRBV7-9 to TRBJ2-7, with D possibly being TRBD1 (6 bases). The CDR3 runs to 16 residues. The germline CDR1 and CDR2 sequences are SEHNR and FQNEAQ (reference sequence). The CDR3 region has the DNA TGTGCCAGCAGCTCTACACAGGACAGATACTCCCACGAGCAGTACTTC. This encodes CASSSTQDRYSHEQYF.

In its sample, this clonotype was seen a few times. The V call is TRBV11-2, the J call TRBJ2-4, with D perhaps assigned TRBD1 or TRBD2 (5 bases each). Germline V gene data show CDR1 as SGHAT and CDR2 as FQNNGV. The CDR3 has 16 residues. Deletions cut 5 bases from V and 0 bases from J, with 14 bases between. In DNA form, the CDR3 reads TGTGCCAGCAGCCGTCTGACGGGGCTAGCCAAAAACATTCAGTACTTC. Translating it yields CASSRLTGLAKNIQYF.

The chain combines TRBV20-1 with TRBJ2-7, with D uncertain. Germline V lookup: CDR1 DFQATT, CDR2 SNEGSKA (reference sequence). CDR3 size: 14 residues. The V end lost 5 bases, the J end lost 4 bases, and 18 bases lay between the germline ends. CDR3 protein: CSASSPRASYEQYF. The CDR3 DNA reads TGCAGTGCTTCATCTCCACGGGCTTCGTACGAGCAGTACTTC.

The chain couples TRBV12-3 or TRBV12-4 to TRBJ2-7; D not certain. The CDR3 has 13 amino acids. Between the trimmed V and J ends, which lost 5 bases and 4 bases, there was a span of 12 bases. The CDR3 loop reads CASSPRDWYEQYF. CDR3 bases: TGTGCCAGCAGTCCCCGTGACTGGTACGAGCAGTACTTC.

The chain links TRBV27 to TRBJ2-7; D call uncertain. The CDR3 extends over 16 amino acids. Germline V lookup: CDR1 MNHEY, CDR2 SMNVEV (reference sequence). The V end lost 6 bases, the J end lost 0 bases, and 18 bases lay between the germline ends. CDR3 sequence reads: CASRVPGPTNSYEQYF. As DNA, the CDR3 is TGTGCCAGCAGAGTGCCGGGTCCGACCAACTCCTACGAGCAGTACTTC.